This TCR beta chain originates from a study of blood T cells in healthy people across ages. Per the germline V gene, CDR1 is LGHNA and CDR2 is YSLEER. With 1 base clipped from V and 5 bases from J, the junction kept 2 bases outside the gene matches. CDR3 length: 15 amino acids. Together with a sample-barcoded 5' primer, a J-beta primer mix was included in a second PCR lasting roughly 7 to 11 cycles. TCRdb reanalysed the 5' RACE reads using MiXCR and keeps one entry per CDR3 protein. The sample shows approximately 880,000 distinct CDR3 sequences, 45% to 50% of them seen only once. Sequenced material: blood. V is TRBV4-3 and J is TRBJ1-5; 10 bases agree with TRBD1. The TCR originated in a man aged 30 to 39 in good health. The CDR3 loop reads CASSQGTGGYQPQHF. In nucleotides, the CDR3 is TGCGCCAGCAGCCAAGGGACAGGGGGTTATCAGCCCCAGCATTTT.